The next 21 T cell receptor beta chains were all read from a single sample in a study of cytomegalovirus exposure and HLA in healthy donors. The PCR made use of 60 Vbeta and 13 Jbeta primers. Profiling relied on immunoSEQ multiplex PCR, and the TCRdb table lists in-frame clones only, not all of them. This sample has some 190,000 clones, with roughly 77% found just once. The sample comprised PBMCs. The receptors here all came from a young woman in good health and CMV-seropositive.

V gene TRBV5-6 combines with J gene TRBJ2-5; 8 nucleotides agree with TRBD1. The CDR3 is 14 amino acids. The V segment lost 5 bases and the J segment 5 bases; nucleotides outside the gene matches: 8. Germline V gives CDR1 SGHDT, CDR2 YYEEEE. CDR3 in amino acids: CASSRDRLLETQYF. CDR3 bases: TGTGCCAGCAGTCGGGACAGGCTTTTGGAGACCCAGTACTTC.

The chain recombines TRBV29-1 with TRBJ2-7; TRBD1 agrees at 9 bases. This CDR3 is 14 amino acids long. The ends lost 4 bases at V and 7 bases at J; junction bases unmatched: 11. Germline CDR1 and CDR2: SQVTM and ANQGSEA. This chain's CDR3 is CSVVGTGFDGEQYF. The CDR3 DNA follows: TGCAGCGTTGTCGGGACAGGGTTCGATGGAGAGCAGTACTTC.

The J gene is TRBJ2-7, the V gene TRBV28, with a weak D call TRBD2 (6 bases). The CDR3 covers 15 residues. The ends were cut back, 1 base at V and 4 bases at J, with 14 bases in the middle. The germline gives CDR1 MDHEN, CDR2 SYDVKM. The CDR3 region has the DNA TGTGCCAGCAGTTTATCGGGGCGGGGCGGGTACGAGCAGTACTTC. It specifies CASSLSGRGGYEQYF.

The rearrangement uses TRBV7-8 and TRBJ1-1, with D uncertain. The germline gives CDR1 SGHVS, CDR2 FQNEAQ. The CDR3 is made up of 12 amino acids. V gave up 1 base and J gave up 5 bases, with 5 bases separating them. Here the CDR3 reads CASSLGRTEAFF. For the CDR3, the DNA is TGTGCCAGCAGCTTAGGGAGGACTGAAGCTTTCTTT. The full variable domain, in which reference TRBV7-8 and TRBJ1-1 provide the parts outside the CDR3, is GAGVSQSPRYKVAKRGQDVALRCDPISGHVSLFWYQQALGQGPEFLTYFQNEAQLDKSGLPSDRFFAERPEGSVSTLKIQRTQQEDSAVYLCASSLGRTEAFFGQGTRLTVV.

V gene TRBV7-2 combines with J gene TRBJ1-1; TRBD1 might be the D (5 bases). The CDR3 runs 16 residues. Germline V gene data show CDR1 as SGHTA and CDR2 as FQGNSA. V was pared by 5 bases and J by 5 bases, with 21 bases between. The CDR3 DNA follows: TGTGCCAGCAGCGTGAAAGGAAGTGGGGGGGGGACTGAAGCTTTCTTT. The encoded protein is CASSVKGSGGGTEAFF.

The J gene is TRBJ2-5, the V gene TRBV7-9; 9 bases agree with TRBD1. Judging by the DNA end, TRBJ2-7 fits better; the J call may be wrong. Germline assignment: CDR1 SEHNR and CDR2 FQNEAQ (reference sequence). The length of the CDR3 is 15 residues. This CDR3 reads CASSSTGGSSYEQYF. CDR3 nucleotides: TGTGCCAGCAGCTCGACAGGGGGAAGCTCCTACGAGCAGTACTTC.

This chain joins TRBV2 and TRBJ2-2; 10 bases agree with TRBD1. V lost 4 bases and J lost 7; bases outside the gene matches: 3. Germline V gene lookup returns CDR1 SNHLY and CDR2 FYNNEI. CDR3 length: 14 amino acids. For the CDR3, the DNA is TGTGCCAGCAGTGTGGGACAGGGGTACGGGGAGCTGTTTTTT. Translated, it gives CASSVGQGYGELFF. Based on the CDR3 plus reference TRBV2 and TRBJ2-2, the full variable domain is EPEVTQTPSHQVTQMGQEVILRCVPISNHLYFYWYRQILGQKVEFLVSFYNNEISEKSEIFDDQFSVERPDGSNFTLKIRSTKLEDSAMYFCASSVGQGYGELFFGEGSRLTVL.

The chain combines TRBV28 with TRBJ2-5; possible D gene TRBD2, 6 bases. V was cut by 5 bases and J by 1 base, with 20 bases left in between. Germline CDR1 reads MDHEN; CDR2 reads SYDVKM. CDR3 length equals 17 residues. CDR3 DNA: TGTGCCAGCAGTCCCCGACGGGGTAGCGGAGGCCAAGAGACCCAGTACTTC. Translated, it gives CASSPRRGSGGQETQYF.

The chain employs TRBV14 and TRBJ1-1; D remains ambiguous. Germline CDR1 reads SGHDN; CDR2 reads FVKESK. This CDR3 comprises 13 residues. V lost 0 bases and J lost 6, with 8 bases in between. The DNA for the CDR3 is TGTGCCAGCAGCCAAGATCCACAGTCTGAAGCTTTCTTT. Translating gives CASSQDPQSEAFF.

The V and J genes are TRBV2 and TRBJ2-7, with D possibly being TRBD2 (5 bases). The germline V gene has CDR1 SNHLY and CDR2 FYNNEI. This CDR3 has 13 amino acids. Trimming pared 7 bases from V and 3 bases from J, leaving 13 bases between. The chain's CDR3 is CASIRRWGYEQYF. CDR3 nucleotide sequence: TGTGCCAGCATTAGGAGGTGGGGCTACGAGCAGTACTTC.

This chain uses TRBV7-9 with TRBJ2-7; the D gene is possibly TRBD1 (6 bases). The CDR3 runs 14 residues. The ends were cut back, 3 bases at V and 2 bases at J, with 11 bases in the middle. Germline CDR1 reads SEHNR; CDR2 reads FQNEAQ (reference sequence). CDR3 nucleotides: TGTGCCAGCAGCTTGGCCGGGACACCCTACGAGCAGTACTTC. Protein product: CASSLAGTPYEQYF.

CDR3: CASSFLSGTSGPLTGELFF. CDR3 nucleotides: TGTGCCAGCAGTTTCTTGTCCGGGACTAGCGGGCCCCTCACCGGGGAGCTGTTTTTT. V usage is TRBV27 and J usage is TRBJ2-2; 12 nucleotides align to TRBD2. CDR3 length: 19 amino acids. The germline V gene encodes CDR1 MNHEY and CDR2 SMNVEV (reference sequence). The junction had 12 bases not matched to a gene; V was cut back by 3 bases and J by 4 bases.

This rearrangement joins TRBV28 to TRBJ1-2, with D maybe TRBD1 (5 bases). V lost 4 bases and J lost 3, with 18 bases in between. The germline CDR1 and CDR2 sequences are MDHEN and SYDVKM. CDR3 length: 16 amino acids. CDR3 nucleotides: TGTGCCAGCAGTTCGGATGGAATCGGCAGGGACTATGGCTACACCTTC. Protein sequence: CASSSDGIGRDYGYTF.

V is TRBV15 and J is TRBJ2-2; the match to TRBD2 covers 9 bases. Germline V CDR1 and CDR2: LNHNV, YYDKDF (reference sequence). The junction had 10 bases not matched to a gene; V was cut back by 0 bases and J by 8 bases. The CDR3 contains 17 residues. CDR3 sequence reads: CATSRDRSSGSLGELFF. The CDR3 nucleotides are TGTGCCACCAGCAGAGATCGGAGTAGCGGGAGTTTAGGGGAGCTGTTTTTT. Full variable domain (outside the CDR3, taken from reference TRBV15 and TRBJ2-2): DAMVIQNPRYQVTQFGKPVTLSCSQTLNHNVMYWYQQKSSQAPKLLFHYYDKDFNNEADTPDNFQSRRPNTSFCFLDIRSPGLGDTAMYLCATSRDRSSGSLGELFFGEGSRLTVL.

The chain is built from TRBV28 and TRBJ1-5; 10 bases align to TRBD1. The trim removed 4 bases at V and 6 bases at J, leaving 6 bases unmatched. Germline CDR1 MDHEN, CDR2 SYDVKM. The CDR3 contains 15 residues. CDR3 bases: TGTGCCAGCAGTTCGACAGGGGGCCATAGTCAGCCCCAGCATTTT. Translation gives CASSSTGGHSQPQHF.

The chain recombines TRBV7-9 with TRBJ2-1, with 8 bases aligning to TRBD2. The CDR3 length is 16 residues. The ends lost 5 bases at V and 1 base at J; junction bases unmatched: 7. Germline CDR1 and CDR2: SEHNR and FQNEAQ (reference sequence). In nucleotides, the CDR3 is TGTGCCAGCAGCAGTACTAGCGGAAGATCCTACAATGAGCAGTTCTTC. This gives the protein CASSSTSGRSYNEQFF.

This clone was found a few times. This same CDR3 is encoded by further DNA sequences in the sample. This sequence joins TRBV27 and TRBJ2-7; D ambiguous. Germline V CDR1 and CDR2: MNHEY, SMNVEV (reference sequence). V lost 2 bases, J lost 2 bases, and 7 bases lay in between. This CDR3 spans 13 amino acids. Here the CDR3 reads CASSLGQTYEQYF. DNA of the CDR3: TGTGCCAGCAGTTTAGGGCAGACCTACGAGCAGTACTTC.

The chain links TRBV5-1 to TRBJ2-7; D is uncertain. The V gene lost 5 bases and the J gene lost 0 bases, with 9 bases spanning the gap. This CDR3 has 13 residues. Germline loops: CDR1 SGHRS, CDR2 YFSETQ. The CDR3, as DNA: TGCGCCAGCAGAAAGTCGGGCTCCTACGAGCAGTACTTC. This encodes CASRKSGSYEQYF.

The chain couples TRBV6-5 to TRBJ1-4; weak D call: TRBD1 (6 bases). CDR1 is MNHEY, CDR2 SVGAGI, per germline. The CDR3 has 15 amino acids. V was cut by 0 bases and J by 7 bases, with 12 bases left in between. Here the CDR3 reads CASSYSPGGAEKLFF. Written as DNA, the CDR3 is TGTGCCAGCAGTTACTCCCCGGGGGGGGCTGAAAAACTGTTTTTT.

This clone was counted only a few times. This sequence joins TRBV5-1 and TRBJ1-1, with 8 bases fitting TRBD1. J was trimmed by 7 bases and V by 4 bases; bases with no gene match: 12. This CDR3 region has 15 residues. Germline V gene lookup returns CDR1 SGHRS and CDR2 YFSETQ. In DNA, the CDR3 is TGCGCCAGCAGCAGGTACCGGGACAGGAGAAGTGAAGCTTTCTTT. This codes for CASSRYRDRRSEAFF.

This sequence joins TRBV9 and TRBJ2-1; 12 bases are shared with TRBD2. This CDR3 is 17 amino acids long. In germline, CDR1 is SGDLS, CDR2 YYNGEE. J gave up 4 bases and V 5 bases, and 10 bases lay outside the gene matches. The CDR3 coding sequence is TGTGCCAGCAGTTCCAGACTAGCGGGAGTTCCTTACAATGAGCAGTTCTTC. This gives the protein CASSSRLAGVPYNEQFF.